These T cell receptor beta chains were read from a single sample in a study of identical twins. TCRdb processed the 5' RACE reads anew with MiXCR; each CDR3 protein has one entry. This repertoire shows approximately 1.8 million distinct CDR3 sequences, more than 30% found once; its top ten account for 0.25% to 0.3%. Sequenced input: cord blood. Receptors were obtained from a newborn girl in good health. CDR3s include the opening cysteine and the closing phenylalanine or tryptophan. The D gene is left open where the match is weak. Expanded clones are given a class, and other clones once, few, many or no size at all.

V gene	J gene	clone size	D gene	CDR3 DNA	CDR3 protein
TRBV4-2	TRBJ1-2	few	.	TGTGCCAGCAGCCGTATACAGGGTACCACTAACTATGGCTACACCTTC	CASSRIQGTTNYGYTF
TRBV10-3	TRBJ2-4	.	.	TGTGCCACCGAAGGAGAACTAACCAAAAACATTCAGTACTTC	CATEGELTKNIQYF
TRBV10-3	TRBJ1-2	few	TRBD1	TGTGCCATCAGTGAGTCCGGGGGACAGGGGCCGGATGGCTACACCTTC	CAISESGGQGPDGYTF
TRBV5-1	TRBJ1-2	.	TRBD1	TGCGCCAGCAGCTTGGTTCCGACAGGGGACTATGGCTACACCTTC	CASSLVPTGDYGYTF
TRBV5-6	TRBJ1-1	.	.	TGTGCCAGCAGCCTAGTCGCCAGGGCCACTGAAGCTTTCTTT	CASSLVARATEAFF
TRBV11-2	TRBJ2-4	once	TRBD1	TGTGCCAGCAGCCCTCGGGACAGGGGCGCCAAAAACATTCAGTACTTC	CASSPRDRGAKNIQYF
TRBV2	TRBJ2-5	.	.	TGTGCCAGCAGTGAAAACCCAGACAGTGTCCAAGAGACCCAGTACTTC	CASSENPDSVQETQYF
TRBV3-1	TRBJ1-6	.	.	TGTGCCAGCAGCCAAGCAGGGTATAATTCACCCCCCCACTTT	CASSQAGYNSPPHF
TRBV11-2	TRBJ2-1	.	.	TGTGCCAGCAGCTTAGGGGAACGGGGCCGCAGCTGGGGCTACAATGAGCAGTTCTTC	CASSLGERGRSWGYNEQFF
TRBV6-6	TRBJ1-1	.	.	TGTGCCAGCAGTTACTTGGGGGATGAAGCTTTCTTT	CASSYLGDEAFF
TRBV3-1	TRBJ1-4	.	.	TGTGCCAGCAGCCCTCTCCTCGTTTCTAGGTATCAACTGTTTTTT	CASSPLLVSRYQLFF
TRBV4-1	TRBJ2-1	few	TRBD2	TGCGCCAGCAGCCAACTAAGCGGGGGGATAACCTACAATGAGCAGTTCTTC	CASSQLSGGITYNEQFF
TRBV2	TRBJ2-5	.	.	TGTGCCAGCAACCTAGCGAGAGCACAAGAGACCCAGTACTTC	CASNLARAQETQYF
TRBV7-2	TRBJ2-7	few	.	TGTGCCAGCAGCCAGATAGGAAATTCCTACGAGCAGTACTTC	CASSQIGNSYEQYF
TRBV2	TRBJ2-7	many	.	TGTGCCAGCACCGCCAACTACGAGCAGTACTTC	CASTANYEQYF
TRBV19	TRBJ1-1	few	TRBD1	TGTGCCAGCAGCATACAGGGGGCTGAAGCTTTCTTT	CASSIQGAEAFF
TRBV20-1	TRBJ1-1	.	TRBD1	TGCAGTGCTAGAAAACAGGGGGCGCGGAGTGAAGCTTTCTTT	CSARKQGARSEAFF
TRBV10-3	TRBJ2-3	.	.	TGTGCCATCAGTGCCCGGGACCCCTACGCAGGAGATACGCAGTATTTT	CAISARDPYAGDTQYF
TRBV12-3/TRBV12-4	TRBJ2-1	.	TRBD2	TGTGCCAGCAGCCCTCCGGGACTAGCGGGAGGGCATGAGCAGTTCTTC	CASSPPGLAGGHEQFF
TRBV2	TRBJ2-1	.	TRBD1	TGTGCCTCATATTCACAGGGGGCCCGCAATGAGCAGTTCTTC	CASYSQGARNEQFF
TRBV3-1	TRBJ2-7	many	TRBD2	TGTGCCAGCAGTTCCGGGACTACCAATTACGAGCAGTACTTC	CASSSGTTNYEQYF
TRBV21-1	TRBJ1-5	few	.	TGTGCCAGCAGCCGGGACCGCGAATTCAGGAGTCAGCCCCAGCATTTT	CASSRDREFRSQPQHF
TRBV20-1	TRBJ2-7	few	TRBD1	TGCAGTGCTAGCCGGGACAGCGACCCCTACGAGCAGTACTTC	CSASRDSDPYEQYF
TRBV13	TRBJ2-5	many	.	TGTGCCAGCAGCGTACTAGGTCAAGAGACCCAGTACTTC	CASSVLGQETQYF
TRBV20-1	TRBJ2-5	.	.	TGCAGTGCTAGAGTTTCAGAGACCCAGTACTTC	CSARVSETQYF
TRBV28	TRBJ1-1	.	.	TGTGCCAGCAGCCCCAGACAGTACATGAACACTGAAGCTTTCTTT	CASSPRQYMNTEAFF
TRBV10-2	TRBJ2-3	few	.	TGCGCCAGCAGTGTCTTAGGGGGATCGGTGAGCACAGATACGCAGTATTTT	CASSVLGGSVSTDTQYF
TRBV5-1	TRBJ2-7	many	.	TGCGCCAGCAGCTTGTCCAGGGACTACGAGCAGTACTTC	CASSLSRDYEQYF
TRBV6-2/TRBV6-3	TRBJ1-2	.	.	TGTGCCAGCACCCTGAGCCCCCCTAACTATGGCTACACCTTC	CASTLSPPNYGYTF
TRBV5-1	TRBJ2-2	few	TRBD2	TGCGCCAGCAGCTTGGAGGGACTAGCAGCCGCTCGGGAGCTGTTTTTT	CASSLEGLAAARELFF
TRBV7-9	TRBJ1-6	.	.	TGTGCCAGCAGCTTAGTGGGCCAGCTGAGAGCCTATAGCAATTCACCCCTCCACTTT	CASSLVGQLRAYSNSPLHF
TRBV12-3/TRBV12-4	TRBJ2-2	few	TRBD2	TGTGCCACCAGGGCTAGCGGAAACACCGGGGAGCTGTTTTTT	CATRASGNTGELFF
TRBV4-2	TRBJ2-2	.	TRBD2	TGTGCCAGCAGCCAAAGACTAGCGGCAGATACCGGGGAGCTGTTTTTT	CASSQRLAADTGELFF
TRBV10-3	TRBJ1-3	once	.	TGTGCCATCAGTGAGGACTCTGGAAACACCATATATTTT	CAISEDSGNTIYF
TRBV29-1	TRBJ2-7	few	TRBD1	TGCAGCGTTGTCCCGACAGGGGCCCCCTCCTACGAGCAGTACTTC	CSVVPTGAPSYEQYF
TRBV12-3/TRBV12-4	TRBJ2-3	.	TRBD2	TGTGCCAGCAGACCGACTAGCGGGAGGGGTGGCACAGATACGCAGTATTTT	CASRPTSGRGGTDTQYF
TRBV20-1	TRBJ1-5	.	.	TGCAGTGCCAGGAGGGGGTCACAAGGCAATCAGCCCCAGCATTTT	CSARRGSQGNQPQHF
TRBV20-1	TRBJ2-7	.	.	TGCAGTGCTCGGCTAACCGCCTACGAGCAGTACTTC	CSARLTAYEQYF
TRBV28	TRBJ2-5	.	.	TGTGCCAGCAGTCCTGAGACAGACGACCAAGAGACCCAGTACTTC	CASSPETDDQETQYF
TRBV29-1	TRBJ2-2	.	TRBD1	TGCAGCGCCGTCCGGGACAGGGGCACCGGGGAGCTGTTTTTT	CSAVRDRGTGELFF
TRBV6-1	TRBJ2-3	few	TRBD2	TGTGCCAGCGACGGGCTAGCGGGGGGCACAGATACGCAGTATTTT	CASDGLAGGTDTQYF
TRBV6-2/TRBV6-3	TRBJ1-5	.	.	TGTGCCAGCAGTTACGTCGGGAGGGGGTATAGCAATCAGCCCCAGCATTTT	CASSYVGRGYSNQPQHF
TRBV4-1	TRBJ2-3	.	TRBD2	TGCGCCAGCAGCCAAGATAATCCCGGGCTAGCGGGCACAGATACGCAGTATTTT	CASSQDNPGLAGTDTQYF
TRBV7-2	TRBJ2-5	.	TRBD2	TGTGCCAGCAGCTCTAGGACTAGCGACCAAGAGACCCAGTACTTC	CASSSRTSDQETQYF
TRBV18	TRBJ1-1	.	.	TGTGCCAGCTCACCACAAAATAGCGACACTGAAGCTTTCTTT	CASSPQNSDTEAFF
TRBV24-1	TRBJ2-1	.	.	TGTGCCACCAGTGATTTTACCCCAGGGTGGGACAATGAGCAGTTCTTC	CATSDFTPGWDNEQFF
TRBV6-1	TRBJ1-5	few	.	TGTGCCAGCAGTGATTTGGGGGCCGGTAGCAATCAGCCCCAGCATTTT	CASSDLGAGSNQPQHF
TRBV2	TRBJ1-2	.	.	TGTGCCAGCAGCCCGGCGGGGGGCTACACCTTC	CASSPAGGYTF
TRBV2	TRBJ1-4	few	TRBD1	TGTGCCAGCAGGGGGATACGGGACAGAAATGAAAAACTGTTTTTT	CASRGIRDRNEKLFF
TRBV15	TRBJ1-6	few	.	TGTGCCACCAGCAGACCCCCCTACGTTAGTTCACCCCTCCACTTT	CATSRPPYVSSPLHF
TRBV7-2	TRBJ2-1	.	.	TGTGCCAGCAGCACCCCTCTATCGAATGAGCAGTTCTTC	CASSTPLSNEQFF
TRBV12-3/TRBV12-4	TRBJ2-7	many	TRBD1	TGTGCCAGCAGTTTAGGGGGACAGTCCTACGAGCAGTACTTC	CASSLGGQSYEQYF
TRBV4-1	TRBJ2-3	.	TRBD2	TGCGCCAGCAGCCAAGTCCGTAGCGGGAGGACAGATACGCAGTATTTT	CASSQVRSGRTDTQYF
TRBV2	TRBJ2-7	.	TRBD2	TGTGCCAGCAGGGGAAGCCGCCAACTAGCGGGAAAGGTGTACGAGCAGTACTTC	CASRGSRQLAGKVYEQYF